The 2 T cell receptor beta chains listed next were all sequenced from one sample in a study of T cells in localized non-small cell lung cancer (dated by TCRdb to about 2020). Libraries were made using the immunoSEQ multiplex PCR assay. This immuneACCESS table, as held by TCRdb, lists in-frame sequences with V and J called but not all clones. Of the missing ones, under half trace to an unresolved V gene in checked studies; the others have no known cause. This sample holds about 61,000 clones; approximately 90% were observed only once. Around 20% of the sample is taken by the ten largest. The sequencing here drew on peripheral blood, taken before any cancer treatment. The receptor source for this set is a man aged 35-69 years with stage I squamous cell lung carcinoma.

The V and J genes are TRBV15 and TRBJ2-5, with D tentatively TRBD1 (5 bases). The CDR3 totals 14 residues. V lost 4 bases and J 0 bases, leaving 9 bases between the germline ends. Germline CDR1 LNHNV, CDR2 YYDKDF (reference sequence). CDR3 in DNA: TGTGCCACCAGCAAACAGGTCCACCAAGAGACCCAGTACTTC. Translated, it gives CATSKQVHQETQYF.

The chain joins TRBV15 to TRBJ2-4; D unresolved. The CDR3 extends over 15 amino acids. Per germline, CDR1 LNHNV and CDR2 YYDKDF (reference sequence). Trimming removed 1 base at V and 0 bases at J, with 7 bases between. The CDR3 loop reads CATSRGRLAKNIQYF. The CDR3 DNA follows: TGTGCCACCAGCAGAGGCCGATTAGCCAAAAACATTCAGTACTTC.